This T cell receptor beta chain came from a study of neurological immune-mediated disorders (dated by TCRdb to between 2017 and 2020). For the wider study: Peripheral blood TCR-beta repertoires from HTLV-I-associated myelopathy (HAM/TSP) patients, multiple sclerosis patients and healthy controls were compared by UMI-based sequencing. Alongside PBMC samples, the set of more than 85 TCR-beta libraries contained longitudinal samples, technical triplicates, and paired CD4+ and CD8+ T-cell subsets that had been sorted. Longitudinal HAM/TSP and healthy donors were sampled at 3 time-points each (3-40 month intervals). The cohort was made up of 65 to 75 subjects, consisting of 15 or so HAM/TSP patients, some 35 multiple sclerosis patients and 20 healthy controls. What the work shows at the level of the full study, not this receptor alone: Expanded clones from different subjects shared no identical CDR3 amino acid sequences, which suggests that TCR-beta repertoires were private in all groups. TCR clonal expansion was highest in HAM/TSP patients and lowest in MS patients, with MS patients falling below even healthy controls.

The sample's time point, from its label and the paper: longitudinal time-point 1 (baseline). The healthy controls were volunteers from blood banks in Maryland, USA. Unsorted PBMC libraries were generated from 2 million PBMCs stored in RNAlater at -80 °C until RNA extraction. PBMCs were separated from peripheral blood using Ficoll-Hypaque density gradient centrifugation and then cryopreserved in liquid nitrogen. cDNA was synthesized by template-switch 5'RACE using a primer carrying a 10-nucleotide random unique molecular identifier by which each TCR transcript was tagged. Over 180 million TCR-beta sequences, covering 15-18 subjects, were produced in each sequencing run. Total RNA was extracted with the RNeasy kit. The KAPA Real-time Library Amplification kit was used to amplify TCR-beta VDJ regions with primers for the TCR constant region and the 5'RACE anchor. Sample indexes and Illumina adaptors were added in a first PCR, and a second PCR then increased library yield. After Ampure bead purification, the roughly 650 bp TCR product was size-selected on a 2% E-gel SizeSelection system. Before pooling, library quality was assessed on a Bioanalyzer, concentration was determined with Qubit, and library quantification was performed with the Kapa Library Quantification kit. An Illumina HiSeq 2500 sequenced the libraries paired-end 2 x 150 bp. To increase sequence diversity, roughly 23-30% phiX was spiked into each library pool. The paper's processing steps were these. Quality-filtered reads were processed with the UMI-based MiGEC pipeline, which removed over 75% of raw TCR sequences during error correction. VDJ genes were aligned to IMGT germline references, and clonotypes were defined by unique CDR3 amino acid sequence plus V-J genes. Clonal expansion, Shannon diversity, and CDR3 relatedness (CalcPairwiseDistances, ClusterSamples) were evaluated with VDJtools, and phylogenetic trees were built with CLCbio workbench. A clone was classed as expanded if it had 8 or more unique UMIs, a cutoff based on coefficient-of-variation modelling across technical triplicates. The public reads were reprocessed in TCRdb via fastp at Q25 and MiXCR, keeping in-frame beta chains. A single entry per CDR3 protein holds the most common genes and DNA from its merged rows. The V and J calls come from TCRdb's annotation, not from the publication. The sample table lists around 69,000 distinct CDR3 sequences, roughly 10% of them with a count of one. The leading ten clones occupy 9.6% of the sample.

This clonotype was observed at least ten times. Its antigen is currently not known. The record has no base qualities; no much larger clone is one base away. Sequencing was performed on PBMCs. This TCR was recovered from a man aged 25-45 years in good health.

For the CDR3, the sequence is CATSRVGSGGLVSQYF. The bases read TGTGCCACCAGCAGAGTGGGTAGCGGGGGGCTAGTTTCGCAGTATTTT. Recombination linked TRBV15 to TRBJ2-3, with 10 junctional bases fitting TRBD2. The CDR3 numbers 16 residues from cysteine through phenylalanine. The CDR3 DNA has 48 bases and is translated from base 1. V has 1 base trimmed and J has 10 bases trimmed; junction bases matching no gene number 11. CDR1 is given as LNHNV and CDR2 as YYDKDF, both from the germline V gene (reference sequence).